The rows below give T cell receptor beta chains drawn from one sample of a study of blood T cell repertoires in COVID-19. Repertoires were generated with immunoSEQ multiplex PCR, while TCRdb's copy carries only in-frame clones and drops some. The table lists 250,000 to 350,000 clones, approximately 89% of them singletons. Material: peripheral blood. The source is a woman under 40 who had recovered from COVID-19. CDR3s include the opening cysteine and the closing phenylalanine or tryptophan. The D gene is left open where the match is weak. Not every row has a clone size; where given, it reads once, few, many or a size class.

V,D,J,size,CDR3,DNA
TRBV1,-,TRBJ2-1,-,CTSSPRLPSSYNEQFF,TGCACCAGCAGTCCCCGCCTCCCGAGCTCCTACAATGAGCAGTTCTTC
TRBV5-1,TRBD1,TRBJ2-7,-,CASSLRPDGTGYSYEQYF,TGCGCCAGCAGCCTGAGGCCAGACGGGACAGGCTATTCCTACGAGCAGTACTTC
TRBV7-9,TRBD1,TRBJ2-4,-,CASSPPTGITPKGIQYF,TGTGCCAGCAGCCCCCCGACAGGGATCACACCGAAGGGCATTCAGTACTTC
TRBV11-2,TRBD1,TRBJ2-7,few,CASSLGQGHEQYF,TGTGCCAGCAGCTTAGGACAGGGACACGAGCAGTACTTC
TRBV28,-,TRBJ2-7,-,CASSSWGVLSYEQYF,TGTGCCAGCAGTTCGTGGGGGGTCCTCTCCTACGAGCAGTACTTC
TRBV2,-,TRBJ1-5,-,CASSDRGQANQPQHF,TGTGCCAGCAGTGACAGGGGACAAGCTAATCAGCCCCAGCATTTT
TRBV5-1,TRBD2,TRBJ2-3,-,CASTPGLATSTDTQYF,TGCGCCAGCACCCCCGGACTAGCGACTAGCACAGATACGCAGTATTTT
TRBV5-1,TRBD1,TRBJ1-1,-,CASSWDSKNTEAFF,TGCGCCAGCAGTTGGGACAGCAAGAACACTGAAGCTTTCTTT
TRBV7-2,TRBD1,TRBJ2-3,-,CASSLGGQGAKVRTQYF,TGTGCCAGCAGCTTAGGCGGACAGGGGGCTAAGGTGAGAACGCAGTATTTT
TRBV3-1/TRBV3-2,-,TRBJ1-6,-,CASSPGGSSYNSPLHF,TGTGCCAGCAGCCCCGGAGGAAGCTCCTATAATTCACCCCTCCACTTT
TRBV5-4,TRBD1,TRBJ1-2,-,CASSLPTGAGYGYTF,TGTGCCAGCAGCCTACCGACAGGGGCGGGCTATGGCTACACCTTC
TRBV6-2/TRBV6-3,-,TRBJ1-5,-,CASSSTRGGISQHF,TGTGCCAGCAGTTCGACCAGGGGAGGGATAAGCCAGCATTTT
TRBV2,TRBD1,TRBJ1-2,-,CASRLGQGGASYGYTF,TGTGCCAGCAGACTAGGACAGGGTGGGGCCAGCTATGGCTACACCTTC
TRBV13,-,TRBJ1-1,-,CASSSSGGYTEAFF,TGTGCCAGCAGCTCGTCCGGGGGATACACTGAAGCTTTCTTT
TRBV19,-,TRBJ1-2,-,CASSIDRRGSLTGGYTF,TGTGCCAGTAGTATAGATCGACGAGGGAGTCTGACTGGAGGCTACACCTTC
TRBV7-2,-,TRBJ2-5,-,CASSQGEVETQYF,TGTGCCAGCTCCCAGGGTGAGGTAGAGACCCAGTACTTC
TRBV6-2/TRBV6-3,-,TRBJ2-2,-,CASSYGGTPGELFF,TGTGCCAGCAGTTACGGGGGGACCCCCGGGGAGCTGTTTTTT
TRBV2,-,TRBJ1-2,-,CASSKDGGSGYTF,TGTGCCAGCAGCAAGGACGGGGGGAGTGGCTACACCTTC
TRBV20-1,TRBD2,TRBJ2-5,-,CSASPGGKETQYF,TGCAGTGCTAGTCCGGGGGGGAAAGAGACCCAGTACTTC
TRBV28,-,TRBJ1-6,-,CASSFRQDYNSPLHF,TGTGCCAGCAGTTTTAGGCAGGACTATAATTCACCCCTCCACTTT